This entry is about one TCR beta chain. These data come from a study of blood T cell repertoires in COVID-19. Losses at the gene ends were 2 bases for V and 6 bases for J; bases not matched to a gene: 6. This CDR3 is built from 15 residues. Germline loops: CDR1 SGHVS, CDR2 FQNEAQ. Libraries were prepared by immunoSEQ multiplex PCR; TCRdb keeps only in-frame clonotypes and omits some of them. The sample has around 190,000 clones; more than 75% are singletons. The participants were between roughly 18 and 100 years old and came from under 25 US areas. This rearrangement joins TRBV7-8 to TRBJ2-3; TRBD2 agrees at 9 bases. What was sequenced was PBMCs or T cells enriched from blood (not recorded which). This sequence was found in a woman in her forties or fifties with acute COVID-19. In DNA form, the CDR3 reads TGTGCCAGCAGCTTATTGCGGGGGGGCGTTGATACGCAGTATTTT. It specifies CASSLLRGGVDTQYF. Supplemented by reference TRBV7-8 and TRBJ2-3, the full variable domain reads GAGVSQSPRYKVAKRGQDVALRCDPISGHVSLFWYQQALGQGPEFLTYFQNEAQLDKSGLPSDRFFAERPEGSVSTLKIQRTQQEDSAVYLCASSLLRGGVDTQYFGPGTRLTVL.